The 11 T cell receptor delta chains given below trace back to one sample, sequenced in a study of Vδ1+ human thymocytes. These receptors have no identified antigens. RNA was extracted from the cells and then reverse transcribed. CDR3 amplicons came from multiplex PCR with pooled V-gene forward and constant-region reverse primers. TCRdb re-called the multiplex PCR reads via CATT. The repertoire holds 50,000 to 75,000 delta-chain clones, with approximately 15% as singletons. Study-wide points: Thymic TRG and TRD repertoires appeared highly polyclonal.

The sequencing sample was made of Vdelta1+ gamma-delta thymocytes from the thymus. Subset: FACS-sorted CD3+ TCRalphabeta- TCRVdelta1+ TCRVdelta2- thymocytes. All receptors derive from a girl under three years old who had congenital heart surgery.

This chain joins TRAV29/DV5 and TRDJ3; 12 bases are shared with TRDD3. After removal of 4 bases from V and 0 bases from J, the junction contained 29 bases not matched to a gene. From germline, CDR1 is NSMFDY and CDR2 ISSIKDK. The CDR3 has 26 amino acids. The CDR3 region is CAALYSSTFVLGDTTFDSWDTRQMFF. In DNA, the CDR3 is TGTGCAGCACTATATTCCTCCACATTCGTACTGGGGGATACCACCTTCGACTCCTGGGACACCCGACAGATGTTTTTC.

This clone was seen more than once but under ten times. The V gene is TRDV1, the J gene TRDJ1; TRDD3 agrees at 9 bases. The CDR3 contains 25 residues. V dropped 4 bases and J dropped 3; count of bases not matched to a gene: 36. Germline V gene sequence: CDR1 TSWWSYY, CDR2 QGS. CDR3 amino acids: CALGAPWGIHHYLSGTRKSADKLIF. CDR3 sequence (DNA): TGTGCTCTTGGGGCCCCCTGGGGGATTCACCACTATCTTTCCGGGACGCGAAAGAGCGCCGATAAACTCATCTTT.

About this clone itself: This same CDR3 is encoded by further DNA sequences in the sample. This chain connects TRDV1 to TRDJ1, with D uncertain. This CDR3 comprises 15 residues. V lost 3 bases, J lost 0 bases, and 11 bases lay in between. The germline CDR1 and CDR2 sequences are TSWWSYY and QGS. Here the CDR3 reads CALGEYGPYTDKLIF. The DNA for the CDR3 is TGTGCTCTTGGGGAGTACGGACCGTACACCGATAAACTCATCTTT.

This clone has only a few counts. The chain employs TRDV1 and TRDJ1, with D perhaps matching TRDD3 (7 bases). This CDR3 has 20 amino acids. Trimming removed 0 bases at V and 2 bases at J, with 25 bases between. Germline V lookup: CDR1 TSWWSYY, CDR2 QGS. The CDR3 loop reads CALGELRPSDTLGITDKLIF. DNA for the CDR3: TGTGCTCTTGGGGAACTTAGGCCTTCCGATACGCTGGGGATAACCGATAAACTCATCTTT.

This chain uses TRDV1 with TRDJ1; 13 positions match TRDD3. Germline CDR1 TSWWSYY, CDR2 QGS. Trimming removed 0 bases from V and 0 bases from J; junction bases left unmatched: 25. This CDR3 contains 25 residues. CDR3 region: CALGELEVPHFSTGGYGGYTDKLIF. The DNA for the CDR3 is TGTGCTCTTGGGGAACTAGAGGTGCCCCACTTCTCAACTGGGGGATACGGGGGGTACACCGATAAACTCATCTTT.

The chain employs TRDV1 and TRDJ1, with D possibly matching TRDD3 (6 bases). In germline, CDR1 is TSWWSYY, CDR2 QGS. There are 17 residues in the CDR3. Trimming stripped 4 bases from V and 9 bases from J, with 27 bases between. The CDR3 DNA sequence: TGTGCTCTTGGGGGCCCAGGTTACGCTGGGGCAAAACGGGAACTCATCTTT. Its translation is CALGGPGYAGAKRELIF.

The chain combines TRDV1 with TRDJ1; 8 bases agree with TRDD3. Germline CDR1 TSWWSYY, CDR2 QGS. The CDR3 sequence is 18 residues long. V shed 4 bases, J shed 0 bases, and the junction held 13 bases outside the gene matches. The CDR3 DNA reads as TGTGCTCTTGGGGTACCTTCCCCCCTGGGGGAGTACACCGATAAACTCATCTTT. Translated, it gives CALGVPSPLGEYTDKLIF.

By proportion, this clone is medium-sized. This sample includes further DNA sequences coding for the same CDR3. This sequence joins TRDV2 and TRDJ1; 9 positions match TRDD3. Germline V gene lookup returns CDR1 GEAIGNYY and CDR2 EKD. The V and J ends lost 0 bases and 0 bases, in that order; junction bases with no gene match: 4. This CDR3 is built from 16 residues. The CDR3 loop reads CACDTPLGEYTDKLIF. The CDR3 DNA sequence: TGTGCCTGTGACACCCCACTGGGGGAGTACACCGATAAACTCATCTTT.

The V call is TRDV1, the J call TRDJ1, with 10 bases matching TRDD3. The V segment lost 0 bases and the J segment 4 bases; nucleotides outside the gene matches: 17. Germline CDR1 and CDR2: TSWWSYY and QGS. The CDR3 is 20 amino acids. The CDR3 is CALGELLPPTGGFFGDKLIF. The CDR3, as DNA: TGTGCTCTTGGGGAACTTCTCCCCCCTACTGGGGGATTTTTCGGCGATAAACTCATCTTT.

The rearrangement uses TRDV1 and TRDJ1; TRDD3 matches at 12 bases. J was trimmed by 0 bases and V by 5 bases; bases with no gene match: 25. Germline V gives CDR1 TSWWSYY, CDR2 QGS. The CDR3 runs to 23 residues. Written as DNA, the CDR3 is TGTGCTCTTGGGTACGAGTTACCTTCCTACTTCGACTGGGGGATACTGAACACCGATAAACTCATCTTT. Encoded protein: CALGYELPSYFDWGILNTDKLIF.

This chain joins TRDV1 and TRDJ1; TRDD2 matches 9 bases. V shed 3 bases and J 0 bases; nucleotides not matched to a gene: 20. From germline, CDR1 is TSWWSYY and CDR2 QGS. This CDR3 has 21 residues. CDR3 in amino acids: CALGEMPSYGEGYLYTDKLIF. The CDR3 nucleotides are TGTGCTCTTGGGGAGATGCCTTCCTACGGTGAGGGATACCTGTACACCGATAAACTCATCTTT.